This T cell receptor (beta chain) was recorded in a study of T-cell reconstitution after alpha-beta-depleted transplantation in children. This clonotype was seen ten or more times. During its preparation, the TCRbeta library received unique molecular identifiers. MiXCR, run by TCRdb on the PCR reads, gives a single entry per CDR3 protein. Of 200,000 to 250,000 distinct CDR3 sequences in the sample, approximately 11% were seen once. CDR1 and CDR2 from the germline V gene are SGHTA and FQGNSA. V lost 1 base to trimming and J lost 3 bases; unmatched junction nucleotides: 4. This CDR3 is built from 16 residues.

The input for sequencing was PBMCs, taken before TCRalphabeta/CD19-depleted stem cell transplant. This chain links TRBV7-2 with TRBJ2-2; TRBD2 matches at 8 bases. The clonotype was recovered from a child in the first two years of life with acute myeloid leukemia, due to receive a stem cell transplant. The CDR3 protein is CASSLGLAGYTGELFF. The CDR3 bases are TGTGCCAGCAGCTTAGGGCTAGCGGGTTACACCGGGGAGCTGTTTTTT. Using reference TRBV7-2 and TRBJ2-2 for the parts outside the CDR3, the full variable domain is GAGVSQSPSNKVTEKGKDVELRCDPISGHTALYWYRQSLGQGLEFLIYFQGNSAPDKSGLPSDRFSAERTGGSVSTLTIQRTQQEDSAVYLCASSLGLAGYTGELFFGEGSRLTVL.